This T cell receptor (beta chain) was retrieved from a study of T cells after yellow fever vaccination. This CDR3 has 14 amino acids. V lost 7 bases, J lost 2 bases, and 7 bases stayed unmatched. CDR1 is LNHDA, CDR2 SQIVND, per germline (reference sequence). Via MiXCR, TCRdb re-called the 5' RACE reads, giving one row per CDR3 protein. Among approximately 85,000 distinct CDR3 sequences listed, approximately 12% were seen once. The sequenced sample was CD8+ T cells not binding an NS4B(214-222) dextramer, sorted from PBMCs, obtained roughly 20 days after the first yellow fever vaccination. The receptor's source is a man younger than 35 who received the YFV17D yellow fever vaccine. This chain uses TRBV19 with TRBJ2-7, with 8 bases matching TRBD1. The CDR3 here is CASTLGTGTYEQYF. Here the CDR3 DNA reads TGTGCCAGTACCCTCGGGACAGGAACCTACGAGCAGTACTTC.